This entry describes one T cell receptor beta chain. Its antigen is undetermined. This sample was included in a study of cytomegalovirus exposure and HLA in healthy donors. Points from the study as a whole: Cytomegalovirus status was reportedly diagnosed by the classifier with high sensitivity and specificity.

Some clones are missing from TCRdb's copy, which holds only in-frame ones; the method was immunoSEQ multiplex PCR. The table lists some 69,000 clones, 96% of them singletons. The CDR3 has 11 amino acids. Germline V gives CDR1 SQVTM, CDR2 ANQGSEA. The material sequenced was PBMCs. This sequence originates from a woman aged 18-30 years in good health and CMV-seropositive. The chain couples TRBV29-1 to TRBJ2-1, with TRBD2 identical over 9 bases. The DNA of the CDR3 is TGCGTAGCGGGAGCGTACAATGAGCAGTTCTTC. Translation gives CVAGAYNEQFF.